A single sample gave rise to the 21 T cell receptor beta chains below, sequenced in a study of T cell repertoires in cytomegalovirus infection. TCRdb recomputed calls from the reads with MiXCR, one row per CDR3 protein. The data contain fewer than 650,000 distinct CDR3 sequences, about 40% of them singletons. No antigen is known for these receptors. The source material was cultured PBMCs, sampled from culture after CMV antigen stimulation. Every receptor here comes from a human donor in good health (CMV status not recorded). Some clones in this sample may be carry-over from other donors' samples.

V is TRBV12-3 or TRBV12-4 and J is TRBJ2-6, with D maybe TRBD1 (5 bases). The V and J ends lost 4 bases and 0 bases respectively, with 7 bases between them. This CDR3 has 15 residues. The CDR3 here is CASSYRPSGANVLTF. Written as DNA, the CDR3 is TGTGCCAGCAGTTACAGGCCCTCTGGGGCCAACGTCCTGACTTTC.

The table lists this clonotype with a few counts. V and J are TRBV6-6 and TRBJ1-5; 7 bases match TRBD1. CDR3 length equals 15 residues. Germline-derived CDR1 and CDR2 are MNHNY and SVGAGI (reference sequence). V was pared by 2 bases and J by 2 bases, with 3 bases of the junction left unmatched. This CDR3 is CASSYRDSGNQPQHF. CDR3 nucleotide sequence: TGTGCCAGCAGTTACCGGGACAGCGGCAATCAGCCCCAGCATTTT.

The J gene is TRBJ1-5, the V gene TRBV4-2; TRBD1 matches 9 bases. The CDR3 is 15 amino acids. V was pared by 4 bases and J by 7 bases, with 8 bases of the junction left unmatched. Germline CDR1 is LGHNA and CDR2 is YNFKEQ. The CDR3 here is CASSPDRGGPQPQHF. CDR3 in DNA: TGTGCCAGCAGCCCGGACAGGGGAGGTCCACAGCCCCAGCATTTT.

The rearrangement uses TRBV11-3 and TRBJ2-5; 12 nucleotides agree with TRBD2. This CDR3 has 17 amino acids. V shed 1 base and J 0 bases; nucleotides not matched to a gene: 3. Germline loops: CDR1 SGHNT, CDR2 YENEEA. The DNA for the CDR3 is TGTGCCAGCAGCTTAGCCCGACTAGCGGGGGACCAAGAGACCCAGTACTTC. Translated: CASSLARLAGDQETQYF.

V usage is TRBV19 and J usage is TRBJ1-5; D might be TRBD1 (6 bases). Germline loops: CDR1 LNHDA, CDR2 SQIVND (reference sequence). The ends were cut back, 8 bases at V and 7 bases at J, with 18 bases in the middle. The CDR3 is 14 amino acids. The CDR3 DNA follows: TGTGCCAGTCGGGACGCCCAGGGGAACCAGCCCCAGCATTTT. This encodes CASRDAQGNQPQHF.

CDR3 protein: CASSSETSGDNEQFF. CDR3 coding DNA: TGTGCCAGCAGCTCAGAGACTAGCGGGGACAATGAGCAGTTCTTC. The rearrangement joins TRBV7-9 to TRBJ2-1; 11 bases fit TRBD2. V shed 4 bases, J shed 5 bases, and the junction held 4 bases outside the gene matches. Germline V gene sequence: CDR1 SEHNR, CDR2 FQNEAQ (reference sequence). This CDR3 spans 15 amino acids.

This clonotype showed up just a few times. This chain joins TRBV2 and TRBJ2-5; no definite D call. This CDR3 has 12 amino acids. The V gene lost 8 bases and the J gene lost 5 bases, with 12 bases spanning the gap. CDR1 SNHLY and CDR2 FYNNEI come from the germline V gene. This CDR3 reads CASGGIRETQYF. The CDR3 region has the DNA TGTGCCAGCGGTGGGATCCGGGAGACCCAGTACTTC.

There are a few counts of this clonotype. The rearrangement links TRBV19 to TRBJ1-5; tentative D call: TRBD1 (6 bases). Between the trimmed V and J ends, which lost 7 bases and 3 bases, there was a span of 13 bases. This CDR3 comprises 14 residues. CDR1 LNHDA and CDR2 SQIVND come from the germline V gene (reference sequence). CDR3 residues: CASTYQGNNQPQHF. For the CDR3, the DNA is TGTGCCAGTACGTACCAGGGGAACAATCAGCCCCAGCATTTT.

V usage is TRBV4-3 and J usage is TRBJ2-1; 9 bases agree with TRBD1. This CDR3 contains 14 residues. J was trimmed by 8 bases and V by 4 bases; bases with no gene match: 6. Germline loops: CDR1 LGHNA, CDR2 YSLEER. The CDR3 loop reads CASSLGTGRHEQFF. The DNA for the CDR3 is TGCGCCAGCAGCCTTGGGACAGGGCGACATGAGCAGTTCTTC.

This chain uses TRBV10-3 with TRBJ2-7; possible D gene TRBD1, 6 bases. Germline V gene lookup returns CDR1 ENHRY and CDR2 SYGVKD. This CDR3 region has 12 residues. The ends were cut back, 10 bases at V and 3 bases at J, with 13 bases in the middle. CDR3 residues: CATNGDNYEQYF. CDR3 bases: TGTGCCACCAACGGGGACAACTACGAGCAGTACTTC.

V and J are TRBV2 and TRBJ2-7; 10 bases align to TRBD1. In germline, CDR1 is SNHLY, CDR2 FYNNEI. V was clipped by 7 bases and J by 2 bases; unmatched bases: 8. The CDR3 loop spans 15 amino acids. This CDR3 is CASTPGQGLTYEQYF. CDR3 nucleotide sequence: TGTGCCAGCACCCCGGGACAGGGGCTCACCTACGAGCAGTACTTC.

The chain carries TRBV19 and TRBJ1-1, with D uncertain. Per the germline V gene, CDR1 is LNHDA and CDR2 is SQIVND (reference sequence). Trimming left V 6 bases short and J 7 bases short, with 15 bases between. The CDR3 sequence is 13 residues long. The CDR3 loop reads CASRTYGRLEAFF. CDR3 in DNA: TGTGCCAGTAGGACCTACGGACGGCTTGAAGCTTTCTTT.

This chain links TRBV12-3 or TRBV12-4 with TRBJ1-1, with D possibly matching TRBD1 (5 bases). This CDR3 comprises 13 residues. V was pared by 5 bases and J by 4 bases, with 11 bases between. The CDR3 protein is CASSQEGSTEAFF. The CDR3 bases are TGTGCCAGCAGTCAAGAGGGGAGCACTGAAGCTTTCTTT.

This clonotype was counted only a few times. The chain's CDR3 is CASSYSYDDREGNTIYF. CDR3 DNA: TGTGCCAGCAGTTACTCGTACGATGATAGGGAGGGAAACACCATATATTTT. This chain uses TRBV6-6 with TRBJ1-3; D call uncertain. V lost 0 bases, J lost 4 bases, and 16 bases lay in between. The CDR3 is made up of 17 amino acids. Germline V CDR1 and CDR2: MNHNY, SVGAGI (reference sequence).

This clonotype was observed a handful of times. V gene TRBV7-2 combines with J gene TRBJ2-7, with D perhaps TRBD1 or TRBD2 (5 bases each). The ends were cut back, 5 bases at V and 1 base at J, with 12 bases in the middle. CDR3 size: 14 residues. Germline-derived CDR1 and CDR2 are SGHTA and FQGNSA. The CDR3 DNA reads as TGTGCCAGCAGCATCCGGGACCTTTCCTACGAGCAGTACTTC. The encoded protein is CASSIRDLSYEQYF.

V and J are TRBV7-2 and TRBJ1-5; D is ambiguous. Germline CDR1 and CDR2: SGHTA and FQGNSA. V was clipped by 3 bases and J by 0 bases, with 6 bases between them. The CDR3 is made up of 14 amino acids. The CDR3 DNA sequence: TGTGCCAGCAGCTTTGGTCCTAGCAATCAGCCCCAGCATTTT. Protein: CASSFGPSNQPQHF.

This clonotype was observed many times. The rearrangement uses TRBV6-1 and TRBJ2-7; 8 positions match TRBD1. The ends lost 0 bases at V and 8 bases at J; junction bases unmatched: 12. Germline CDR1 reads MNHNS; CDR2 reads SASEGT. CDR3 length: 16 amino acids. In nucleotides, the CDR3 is TGTGCCAGCAGTGAAGCCGTCGACAGGGGAGGTGGAAAGCAGTACTTC. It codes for CASSEAVDRGGGKQYF.

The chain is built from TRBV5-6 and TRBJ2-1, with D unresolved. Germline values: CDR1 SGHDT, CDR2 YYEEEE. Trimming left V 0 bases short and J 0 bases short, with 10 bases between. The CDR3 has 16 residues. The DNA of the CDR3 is TGTGCCAGCAGCTTGGCCCCCTCTAGCTCCTACAATGAGCAGTTCTTC. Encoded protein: CASSLAPSSSYNEQFF. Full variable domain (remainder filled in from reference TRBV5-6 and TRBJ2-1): DAGVTQSPTHLIKTRGQQVTLRCSPKSGHDTVSWYQQALGQGPQFIFQYYEEEERQRGNFPDRFSGHQFPNYSSELNVNALLLGDSALYLCASSLAPSSSYNEQFFGPGTRLTVL.

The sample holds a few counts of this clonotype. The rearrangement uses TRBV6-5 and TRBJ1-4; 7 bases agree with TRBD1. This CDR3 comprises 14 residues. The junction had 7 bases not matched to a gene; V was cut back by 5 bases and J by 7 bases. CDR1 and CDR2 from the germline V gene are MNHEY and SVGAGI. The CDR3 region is CASSRDREGEKLFF. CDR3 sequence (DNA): TGTGCCAGCAGTCGCGACAGGGAAGGTGAAAAACTGTTTTTT.

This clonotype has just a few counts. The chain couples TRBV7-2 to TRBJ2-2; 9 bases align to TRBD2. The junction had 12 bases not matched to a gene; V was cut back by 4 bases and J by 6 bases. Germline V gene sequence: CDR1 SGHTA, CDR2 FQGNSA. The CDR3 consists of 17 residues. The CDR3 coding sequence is TGTGCCAGCAGCTACAACCGACATAGCGGGAGCTCCGGGGAGCTGTTTTTT. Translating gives CASSYNRHSGSSGELFF.

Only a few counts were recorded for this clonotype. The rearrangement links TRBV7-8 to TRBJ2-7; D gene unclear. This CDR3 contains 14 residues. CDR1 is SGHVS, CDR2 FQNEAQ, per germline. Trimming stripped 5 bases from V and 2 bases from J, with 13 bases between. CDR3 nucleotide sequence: TGTGCCAGCAGCCAACTCCGGGTAACCTACGAGCAGTACTTC. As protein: CASSQLRVTYEQYF.